One TCR beta chain is described in this entry. Its specificity is not known. This entry comes from a study of identical twins. Study-wide results and limits: Models predicted too little out-of-frame TCR alpha sharing in monozygotic twins. Within beta out-of-frame sequences, the excess sharing observed between twins was weaker.

This CDR3 spans 16 amino acids. V lost 1 base to trimming and J lost 1 base; unmatched junction nucleotides: 7. Germline CDR1 SGHDT, CDR2 YYEEEE. MiXCR, run by TCRdb on the 5' RACE reads, gives a single entry per CDR3 protein. The sample yields 750,000 to 950,000 distinct CDR3 sequences, approximately 13% seen once. These data also formed part of another study, on yellow fever vaccine responses in identical twins.

J is TRBJ1-2 and V is TRBV5-6; 7 bases are shared with TRBD1. Material for sequencing was PBMCs. The source is a woman under 30 in good health. The CDR3 coding sequence is TGTGCCAGCAGCTTGCGGCTCGACAGGGTTAACTATGGCTACACCTTC. Its protein product is CASSLRLDRVNYGYTF.